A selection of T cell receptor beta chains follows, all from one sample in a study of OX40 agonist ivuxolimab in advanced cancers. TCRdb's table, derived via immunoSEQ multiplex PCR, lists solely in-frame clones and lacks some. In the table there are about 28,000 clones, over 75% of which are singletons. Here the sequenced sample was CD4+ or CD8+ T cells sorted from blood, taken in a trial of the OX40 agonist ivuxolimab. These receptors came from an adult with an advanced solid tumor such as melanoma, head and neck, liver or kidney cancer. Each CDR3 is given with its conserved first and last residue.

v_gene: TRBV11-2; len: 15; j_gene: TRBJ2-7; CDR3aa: CASSPLAGGRDEQYF
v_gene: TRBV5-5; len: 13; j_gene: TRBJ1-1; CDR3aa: CASTGTGGIEAFF
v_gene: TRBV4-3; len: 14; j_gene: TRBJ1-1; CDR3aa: CASSQGQLDTEAFF
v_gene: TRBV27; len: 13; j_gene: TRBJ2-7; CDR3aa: CASRDRGTYEQYF
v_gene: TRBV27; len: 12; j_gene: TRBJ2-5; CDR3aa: CASGSNQETQYF
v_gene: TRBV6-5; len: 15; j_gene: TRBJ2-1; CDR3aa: CASSPDRDPYNEQFF
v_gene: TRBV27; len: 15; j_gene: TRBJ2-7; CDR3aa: CASSTHPGQTYEQYF
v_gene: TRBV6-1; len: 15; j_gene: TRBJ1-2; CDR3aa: CASSYGDSRFYGYTF
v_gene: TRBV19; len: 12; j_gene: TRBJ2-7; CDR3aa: CASTSSFAEQYF
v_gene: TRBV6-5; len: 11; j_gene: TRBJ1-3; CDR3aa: CATAAGNTIYF
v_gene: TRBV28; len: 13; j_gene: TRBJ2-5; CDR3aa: CASSLTVEETQYF
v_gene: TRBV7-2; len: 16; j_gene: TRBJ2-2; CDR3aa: CASSAIGGGYTGELFF
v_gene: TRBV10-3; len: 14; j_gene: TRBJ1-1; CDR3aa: CAISSPNTVTEAFF
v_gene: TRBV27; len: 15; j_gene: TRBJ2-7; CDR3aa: CASSLLSRVSYEQYF
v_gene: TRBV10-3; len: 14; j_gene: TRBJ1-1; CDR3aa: CAISEALGSNEAFF
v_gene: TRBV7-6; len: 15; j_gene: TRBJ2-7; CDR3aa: CASSWRGGAFYEQYF
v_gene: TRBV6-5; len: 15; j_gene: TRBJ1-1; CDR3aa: CASSPFRGVDTEAFF
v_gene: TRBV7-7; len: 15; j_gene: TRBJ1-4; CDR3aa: CASSLGDRPNEKLFF